This T cell receptor (beta chain) comes out of a study of control samples from healthy donors and cancer patients. From germline, CDR1 is MNHEY and CDR2 SVGAGI. V trimming: 5 bases; J trimming: 0 bases; junction bases outside the gene matches: 2. The CDR3 totals 15 residues. Clones were read by immunoSEQ multiplex PCR, and TCRdb kept only the in-frame ones, dropping some. The sample has tens of thousands of clones, around 84% seen once. The source is a man aged 50-60 years in good health. The source material was blood. This rearrangement joins TRBV6-5 to TRBJ2-7; 12 bases line up with TRBD2. The CDR3 region has the DNA TGTGCCAGCAGTCAGACTAGCGGGAGCTCCTACGAGCAGTACTTC. Residues: CASSQTSGSSYEQYF.